Reported below is one TCR beta chain. Amplification used 60 Vbeta primers and 13 Jbeta primers. TCRdb's copy holds only in-frame clones and misses some; the assay was immunoSEQ multiplex PCR. The sample lists around 180,000 clones, around 87% occurring once. This sample is part of a study of cytomegalovirus exposure and HLA in healthy donors. The length of the CDR3 is 14 residues. The germline CDR1 and CDR2 sequences are SGHTA and FQGTGA. V dropped 4 bases and J dropped 4; count of bases not matched to a gene: 6. The clonotype comes from a young woman in good health and CMV-seronegative. The V and J genes are TRBV7-3 and TRBJ2-7, with 8 bases matching TRBD1. Specimen: PBMCs. The CDR3: CASSSSGQGYEQYF. As DNA, the CDR3 is TGTGCCAGCAGCTCCTCCGGACAGGGTTACGAGCAGTACTTC. Combining the CDR3 with reference TRBV7-3 and TRBJ2-7 gives the whole variable domain GAGVSQTPSNKVTEKGKYVELRCDPISGHTALYWYRQSLGQGPEFLIYFQGTGAADDSGLPNDRFFAVRPEGSVSTLKIQRTERGDSAVYLCASSSSGQGYEQYFGPGTRLTVT.